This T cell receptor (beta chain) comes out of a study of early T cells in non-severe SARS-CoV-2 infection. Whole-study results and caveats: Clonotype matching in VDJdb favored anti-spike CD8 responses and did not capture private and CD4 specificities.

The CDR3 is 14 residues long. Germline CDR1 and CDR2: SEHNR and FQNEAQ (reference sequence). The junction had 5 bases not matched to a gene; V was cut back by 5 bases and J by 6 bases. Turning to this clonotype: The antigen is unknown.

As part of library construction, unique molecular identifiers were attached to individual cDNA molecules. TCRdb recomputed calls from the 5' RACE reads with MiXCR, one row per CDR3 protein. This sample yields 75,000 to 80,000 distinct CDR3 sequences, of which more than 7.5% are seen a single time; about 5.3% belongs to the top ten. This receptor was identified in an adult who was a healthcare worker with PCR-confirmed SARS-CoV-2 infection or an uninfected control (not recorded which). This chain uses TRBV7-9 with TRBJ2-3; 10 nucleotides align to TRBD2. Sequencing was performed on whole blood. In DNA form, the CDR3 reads TGTGCCAGCAGCCTTAGCGGGAGGTACGATACGCAGTATTTT. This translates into CASSLSGRYDTQYF.